This TCR beta chain was found in a study of T cell responses to AZD1222 COVID-19 vaccine. Study-level findings and limits: Spike-specific TCR breadth and depth grew following two AZD1222 doses.

The assay was immunoSEQ multiplex PCR, and TCRdb's table has in-frame clones only and misses some. This table has 140,000 to 150,000 clones, more than 85% appearing once. A single count supports this clone. The antigen remains unidentified. This TCR derives from an adult who had recovered from COVID-19. This material consisted of peripheral blood, taken after recovery from COVID-19.

This chain's CDR3 is CASSYQGEEDEQYF. The CDR3 DNA sequence: TGTGCCAGCAGTTACCAGGGGGAAGAAGACGAGCAGTACTTC. The chain has TRBV6-6 and TRBJ2-7, with TRBD1 matching 7 bases. V lost 2 bases to trimming and J lost 5 bases; unmatched junction nucleotides: 6. The CDR3 consists of 14 residues. Germline CDR1 MNHNY, CDR2 SVGAGI (reference sequence).